This T cell receptor (beta chain) came from a study of blood T cell repertoires in COVID-19. Authors' analysis steps: Estimated nucleated cell counts came from reference gene primer amplification. The repertoire was sequenced with immunoSEQ multiplex PCR; TCRdb's copy has only in-frame clones and lacks some. The V and J calls and clone size are taken from that table; D and trimming were inferred from the DNA. The table shows 200,000 to 250,000 clones, with 88% occurring only once. This sequence originates from an older woman with acute or convalescent COVID-19. Sequenced material: peripheral blood.

Here the CDR3 DNA reads TGTGCCAGCAGCCCGGAGAGAGCGAAAAACTACGAGCAGTACTTC. Translated: CASSPERAKNYEQYF. The chain uses TRBV5-8 and TRBJ2-7; D is unresolved. CDR3 length: 15 residues. Deletions cut 4 bases from V and 3 bases from J, with 17 bases between. Germline V gene lookup returns CDR1 SGHTS and CDR2 YDEGEE.